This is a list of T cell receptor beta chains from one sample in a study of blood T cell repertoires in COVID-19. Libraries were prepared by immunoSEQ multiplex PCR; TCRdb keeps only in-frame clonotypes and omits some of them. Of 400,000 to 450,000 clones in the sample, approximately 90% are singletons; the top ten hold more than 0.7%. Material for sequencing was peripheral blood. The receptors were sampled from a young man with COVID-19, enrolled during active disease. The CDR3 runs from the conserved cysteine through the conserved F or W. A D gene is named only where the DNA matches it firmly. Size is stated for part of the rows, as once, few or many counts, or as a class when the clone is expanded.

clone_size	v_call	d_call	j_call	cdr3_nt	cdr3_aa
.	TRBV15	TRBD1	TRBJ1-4	TGTGCCACCAGCAGAGATAGACAGGGAACTAATGAAAAACTGTTTTTT	CATSRDRQGTNEKLFF
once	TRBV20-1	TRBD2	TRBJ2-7	TGCAGTGCTAGTCGGCGGGGGGCCTACGAGCAGTACTTC	CSASRRGAYEQYF
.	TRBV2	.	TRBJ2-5	TGTGCCAGCCCCTCGTTCCAATCCGGGGTTCCAGAGACCCAGTACTTC	CASPSFQSGVPETQYF
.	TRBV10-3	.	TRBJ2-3	TGTGCCATCAGTGAGAAAGCCCCCACAGATACGCAGTATTTT	CAISEKAPTDTQYF
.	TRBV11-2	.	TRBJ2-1	TGTGCCAGCAGCCAGGACTTCGATGTTAATGAGCAGTTCTTC	CASSQDFDVNEQFF
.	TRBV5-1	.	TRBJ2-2	TGCGCCAGCAGCCCTAATGGAGGGCCTCCCGGGGAGCTGTTTTTT	CASSPNGGPPGELFF
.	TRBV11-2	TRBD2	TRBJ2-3	TGTGCCAGCAGCTTCGAGACTAGCGGGGGGGCTGCGGCAGATACGCAGTATTTT	CASSFETSGGAAADTQYF
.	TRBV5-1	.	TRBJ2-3	TGCGCCAGCAGCTTCTCGACTAGAAGCGCAGATACGCAGTATTTT	CASSFSTRSADTQYF
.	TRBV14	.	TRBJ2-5	TGTGCCAGCAGCCAAGCCTACCTCGCCGAGACCCAGTACTTC	CASSQAYLAETQYF
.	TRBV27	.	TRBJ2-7	TGTGCCAGCAGTTTATCCTTCGGGGGATACGAGCAGTACTTC	CASSLSFGGYEQYF
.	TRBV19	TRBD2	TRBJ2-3	TGTGCCAGTAGCGGGGGGGAAGGCACAGATACGCAGTATTTT	CASSGGEGTDTQYF
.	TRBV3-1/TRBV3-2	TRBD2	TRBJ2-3	TGTGCCAGCAGCGAGAACAACAGCGGGGGGACAGATACGCAGTATTTT	CASSENNSGGTDTQYF
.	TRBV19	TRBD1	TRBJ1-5	TGTGCCAGTAGCCCCGGACAGGGGCGGACGGGCCCCCAGCATTTT	CASSPGQGRTGPQHF
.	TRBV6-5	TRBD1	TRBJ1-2	TGTGCCAGCAGTTTGGGACAGGCCTATGGCTACACCTTC	CASSLGQAYGYTF
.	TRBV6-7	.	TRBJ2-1	TGTGCCAGCAGTAGGGCTTTCGGGATGGTAACCTACAATGAGCAGTTCTTC	CASSRAFGMVTYNEQFF
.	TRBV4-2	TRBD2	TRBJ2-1	TGTGCCAGCAGCCAACCCCCCAGTAGCGGGGGTAATGAGCAGTTCTTC	CASSQPPSSGGNEQFF
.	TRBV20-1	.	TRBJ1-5	TGCAGTGCTAGTACAGGGTTGTATCAGCCCCAGCATTTT	CSASTGLYQPQHF
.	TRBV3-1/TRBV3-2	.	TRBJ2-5	TGTGCCAGCAGCATCAATCGGGGGTCAGGAGAGACCCAGTACTTC	CASSINRGSGETQYF
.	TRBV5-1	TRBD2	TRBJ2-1	TGCGCCAGCAGCTTCCTAGCGGGAGAAGTCAATGAGCAGTTCTTC	CASSFLAGEVNEQFF
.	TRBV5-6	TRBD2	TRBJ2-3	TGTGCCAGCAGCCCAATGACTAGCGGGAGCACAGATACGCAGTATTTT	CASSPMTSGSTDTQYF
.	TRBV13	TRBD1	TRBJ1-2	TGTGCCAGCAGCCCCTCGACAGGGGGCGCTTCCGTGTTTAACTATGGCTACACCTTC	CASSPSTGGASVFNYGYTF
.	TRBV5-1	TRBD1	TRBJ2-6	TGCGCCAGCAGCCCGACGACAGGGGGCTCTGGGGCCAACGTCCTGACTTTC	CASSPTTGGSGANVLTF
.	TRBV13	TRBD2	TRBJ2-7	TGTGCCAGCAGCACGGGACTAGCGGGGGACGAGCAGTACTTC	CASSTGLAGDEQYF
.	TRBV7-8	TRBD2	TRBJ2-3	TGTGCCAGCAGCTTAAGTGCTAGCGGGAGAATCACAGATACGCAGTATTTT	CASSLSASGRITDTQYF
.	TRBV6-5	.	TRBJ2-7	TGTGCCAGCAGTTACATTCGGGGGAACGAGCAGTACTTC	CASSYIRGNEQYF
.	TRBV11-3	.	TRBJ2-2	TGTGCCAGCAGCTCCACAGGGATCGGCGGGGAGCTGTTTTTT	CASSSTGIGGELFF
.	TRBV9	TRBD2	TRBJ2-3	TGTGCCAGCAGCGTTGGGACTAGCGGGCCCGGGCACACAGATACGCAGTATTTT	CASSVGTSGPGHTDTQYF
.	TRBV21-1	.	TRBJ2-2	TGTGCCAGCAGCAAAGTACCGACAGGGGACCACACCGGGGAGCTGTTTTTT	CASSKVPTGDHTGELFF
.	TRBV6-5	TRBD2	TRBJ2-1	TGTGCCAGCACCGGACTAGCGCCCTACAATGAGCAGTTCTTC	CASTGLAPYNEQFF
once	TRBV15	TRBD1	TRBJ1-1	TGTGCCACCAGCGCTAGACAGGGTAACACTGAAGCTTTCTTT	CATSARQGNTEAFF
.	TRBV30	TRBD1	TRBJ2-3	TGTGCCTGGACCAATCGGACAGGGTGGGCCGATACGCAGTATTTT	CAWTNRTGWADTQYF
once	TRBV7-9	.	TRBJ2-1	TGTGCCAGCAGCTTTGGGGGCGCGGACAATGAGCAGTTCTTC	CASSFGGADNEQFF
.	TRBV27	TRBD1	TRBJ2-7	TGTGCCAGCAGCCTCCGAGGACAGGGCTACGAGCAGTACTTC	CASSLRGQGYEQYF
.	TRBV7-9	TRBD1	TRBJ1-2	TGTGCCAGCAGCCCTCTTCGGGACAGAAGGAACTATGGCTACACCTTC	CASSPLRDRRNYGYTF
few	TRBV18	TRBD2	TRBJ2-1	TGTGCCAGCTCACCCTGGCCAGCGGGGGGAAGCTACAATGAGCAGTTCTTC	CASSPWPAGGSYNEQFF
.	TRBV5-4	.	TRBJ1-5	TGTGCCAGCAGCTTGGCCCCGGGGCCCCAGCATTTT	CASSLAPGPQHF
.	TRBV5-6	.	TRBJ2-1	TGTGCCAGCAGCTTGGGACAGGCCGTCTCCTACAATGAGCAGTTCTTC	CASSLGQAVSYNEQFF
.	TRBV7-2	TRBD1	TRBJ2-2	TGTGCCAGCAGCAAAAGGGGGACAGGGGCCACCGGGGAGCTGTTTTTT	CASSKRGTGATGELFF
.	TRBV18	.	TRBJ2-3	TGTGCCAGCCTATTTTCAGGGGAGTCGGATACGCAGTATTTT	CASLFSGESDTQYF
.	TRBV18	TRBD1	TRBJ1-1	TGTGCCAGCTCACCACGGCGGACAGGGGAAAGTTGGGTCGGCACTGAAGCTTTCTTT	CASSPRRTGESWVGTEAFF
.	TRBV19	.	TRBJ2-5	TGTGCCAGTAGTAATAGACTCCAAGAGACCCAGTACTTC	CASSNRLQETQYF
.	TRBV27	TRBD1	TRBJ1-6	TGTGCCAGCAGTCCCTCCTCGACAGGGCCTAATTCACCCCTCCACTTT	CASSPSSTGPNSPLHF
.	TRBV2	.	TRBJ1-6	TGTGCCAGCAGACCCTCCGAGGGAAATAATTCACCCCTCCACTTT	CASRPSEGNNSPLHF
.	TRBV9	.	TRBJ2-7	TGTGCCAGCAGCGTACTGCCCGGTAGTGACGAGCAGTACTTC	CASSVLPGSDEQYF
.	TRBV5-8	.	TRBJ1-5	TGTGCCAGCAGCAGGACAATCTATCAGCCCCAGCATTTT	CASSRTIYQPQHF
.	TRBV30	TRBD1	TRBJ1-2	TGTGCCTGGAGTGTAGGGGGGACAGGGGCCCTTAACTATGGCTACACCTTC	CAWSVGGTGALNYGYTF
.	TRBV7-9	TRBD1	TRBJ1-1	TGTGCCAGCAGCCCAGGGGGGTTAAACACTGAAGCTTTCTTT	CASSPGGLNTEAFF
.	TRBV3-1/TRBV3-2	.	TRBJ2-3	TGTGCCAGCAGCCAGAGAGGTTTTACGACAGATACGCAGTATTTT	CASSQRGFTTDTQYF
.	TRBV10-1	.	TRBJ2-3	TGCGCCAGCAGTGATGGCGGGGGCACAGATACGCAGTATTTT	CASSDGGGTDTQYF
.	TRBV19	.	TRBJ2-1	TGTGCCAGTACCCAATCGAAAGGGGTACAGGGAAGGCAGTTCTTC	CASTQSKGVQGRQFF
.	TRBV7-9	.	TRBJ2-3	TGTGCCAGCAGCCACTTGGGGGGGCTCGGAGGAGATACGCAGTATTTT	CASSHLGGLGGDTQYF
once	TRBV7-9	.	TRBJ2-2	TGTGCCAGCAGCTTAGATGGAGGGACGACCGGGGAGCTGTTTTTT	CASSLDGGTTGELFF
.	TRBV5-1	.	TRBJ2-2	TGCGCCAGCAGCTTGTGGACAACGAACACCGGGGAGCTGTTTTTT	CASSLWTTNTGELFF
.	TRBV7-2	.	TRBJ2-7	TGTGCCAGCGGTTTCGGGGGAGGCGAGCAGTACTTC	CASGFGGGEQYF
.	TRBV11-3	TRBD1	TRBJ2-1	TGTGCCAGCAGCTCGCCGGGACAGCGATACAATGAGCAGTTCTTC	CASSSPGQRYNEQFF